A selection of T cell receptor beta chains follows, all from one sample in a study of PD-L1 blockade in urothelial cancer. Profiled with immunoSEQ multiplex PCR; TCRdb holds only in-frame clones, not every one. The table has 20,000 to 25,000 clones, around nine tenths seen once; the top ten hold roughly 12%. The specimen comprised PBMCs, sampled around atezolizumab (anti-PD-L1) treatment. These receptors originate from a woman between 55 and 75 years old with urothelial cancer. The CDR3 runs from the conserved cysteine through the conserved F or W. D genes are given only for firm matches. Part of the rows lack a size; the others show once, few, many or a class for expanded clones.

CDR3 protein	CDR3 DNA	D gene	J gene	clone size	V gene
CASSLPGTGIGNTIYF	TGTGCCAGTAGTCTCCCCGGGACAGGGATTGGAAACACCATATATTTT	TRBD1	TRBJ1-3	few	TRBV19
CASSLPASSYNSPLHF	TGTGCCAGCAGCCTCCCAGCGAGCTCCTATAATTCACCCCTCCACTTT	-	TRBJ1-6	-	TRBV11-2
CASSPRTGLNSPLHF	TGTGCCAGCAGCCCGAGGACAGGGCTTAATTCACCCCTCCACTTT	TRBD1	TRBJ1-6	few	TRBV5-6
CASSLGLGGVYEQYF	TGTGCCAGCAGCTTGGGATTAGGGGGCGTCTACGAGCAGTACTTC	TRBD1	TRBJ2-7	-	TRBV5-6
CATSRDIGGDTGELFF	TGTGCCACCAGCAGAGATATAGGGGGAGACACCGGGGAGCTGTTTTTT	-	TRBJ2-2	-	TRBV15
CASSPLAGGSTDTQYF	TGTGCCAGCAGCCCTTTAGCGGGGGGGAGCACAGATACGCAGTATTTT	TRBD2	TRBJ2-3	-	TRBV11-2
CASTHAGTRAYNEQFF	TGTGCCAGTACTCACGCGGGGACTAGAGCCTACAATGAGCAGTTCTTC	TRBD2	TRBJ2-1	-	TRBV19
CASSVTGFYGYTF	TGTGCCAGCAGCGTGACAGGGTTTTACGGCTACACCTTC	TRBD1	TRBJ1-2	-	TRBV9
CASSADRVRNEQYF	TGTGCCAGCAGCGCCGACAGGGTGAGGAACGAGCAGTACTTC	TRBD1	TRBJ2-7	-	TRBV7-9
CASSYHGGSWGGELFF	TGTGCCAGCAGTTACCATGGGGGGAGTTGGGGCGGGGAGCTGTTTTTT	-	TRBJ2-2	once	TRBV6-6
CASSIGTGHGQPQHF	TGTGCCAGTAGTATCGGGACAGGCCACGGGCAGCCCCAGCATTTT	TRBD1	TRBJ1-5	few	TRBV19
CASSIGTGNEQFF	TGTGCCAGCAGCATCGGGACAGGGAATGAGCAGTTCTTC	TRBD1	TRBJ2-1	once	TRBV7-3
CASSPARGRETQYF	TGTGCCAGCAGCCCGGCGAGGGGGCGAGAGACCCAGTACTTC	TRBD1	TRBJ2-5	-	TRBV7-2
CASTNRHHSSYEQYF	TGTGCCAGTACCAATCGCCATCATAGCTCCTACGAGCAGTACTTC	-	TRBJ2-7	few	TRBV19
CASSIRDRNNYGYTF	TGCGCCAGCAGCATCCGGGACAGGAACAACTATGGCTACACCTTC	TRBD1	TRBJ1-2	-	TRBV5-1
CASSAQTGTPNPYEQYF	TGTGCCAGCAGCGCCCAGACCGGGACACCAAACCCCTACGAGCAGTACTTC	-	TRBJ2-7	-	TRBV7-2
CASSETTGGDEQFF	TGTGCCAGCAGCGAGACGACAGGGGGTGATGAGCAGTTCTTC	TRBD1	TRBJ2-1	-	TRBV6-5
CASSSHTGGRDYGYTF	TGTGCCAGCAGCTCTCACACAGGGGGCAGGGACTATGGCTACACCTTC	TRBD1	TRBJ1-2	once	TRBV27
CASSLGQGSGNEQFF	TGCGCCAGCAGCTTGGGTCAGGGCTCCGGGAATGAGCAGTTCTTC	-	TRBJ2-1	-	TRBV5-1
CASSYAGVSYNEQFF	TGTGCCAGCAGTTACGCGGGAGTCTCCTACAATGAGCAGTTCTTC	TRBD2	TRBJ2-1	-	TRBV6-5
CASSVAASGAAGQYF	TGTGCCAGCAGCGTAGCCGCTTCAGGGGCCGCAGGGCAGTACTTC	-	TRBJ2-7	-	TRBV5-6
CASSPPSQGKGEKLFF	TGTGCCAGCTCACCACCGAGTCAGGGAAAAGGTGAAAAACTGTTTTTT	-	TRBJ1-4	-	TRBV18
CASSSTPDRVIAGELFF	TGCGCCAGCAGCTCAACCCCGGACAGGGTCATTGCCGGGGAGCTGTTTTTT	TRBD1	TRBJ2-2	-	TRBV5-1
CASSVEGVRAGELFF	TGTGCCAGCAGCGTAGAGGGGGTAAGGGCCGGGGAGCTGTTTTTT	-	TRBJ2-2	-	TRBV9
CASAPREGVEKLFF	TGTGCCAGCGCCCCCCGGGAGGGGGTTGAAAAACTGTTTTTT	-	TRBJ1-4	-	TRBV5-4
CASSLEGWGREFKNEQFF	TGTGCCAGCAGCTTGGAGGGCTGGGGGCGGGAGTTTAAGAATGAGCAGTTCTTC	-	TRBJ2-1	-	TRBV5-5
CASSFGTNTEAFF	TGTGCCAGCAGCTTCGGGACAAACACTGAAGCTTTCTTT	-	TRBJ1-1	-	TRBV7-2
CASSRGLAGDEQFF	TGCGCCAGCAGCAGGGGACTAGCGGGAGATGAGCAGTTCTTC	TRBD2	TRBJ2-1	-	TRBV5-1
CASSLAWGIPPNEKLFF	TGTGCCAGCAGCTTAGCGTGGGGCATTCCACCTAATGAAAAACTGTTTTTT	-	TRBJ1-4	-	TRBV7-2
CASSPPGLGNEQFF	TGTGCCAGCTCACCACCGGGACTGGGCAATGAGCAGTTCTTC	-	TRBJ2-1	once	TRBV18
CASSLPGTGGGYTF	TGCGCCAGCAGCTTGCCCGGGACAGGCGGTGGCTACACCTTC	TRBD1	TRBJ1-2	-	TRBV5-1
CASSQEGGGNTDTQYF	TGCGCCAGCAGCCAAGAAGGCGGGGGGAACACAGATACGCAGTATTTT	TRBD2	TRBJ2-3	once	TRBV4-1
CASSLASQALGYEQFF	TGCGCCAGCAGCTTGGCCTCGCAGGCTCTTGGGTATGAGCAGTTCTTC	-	TRBJ2-1	-	TRBV5-1
CATSRIRGPYNEQFF	TGTGCCACCAGCAGAATCCGAGGCCCCTACAATGAGCAGTTCTTC	-	TRBJ2-1	-	TRBV15
CASSSQGYEQYF	TGTGCCAGCAGTTCTCAGGGCTACGAGCAGTACTTC	-	TRBJ2-7	-	TRBV6-6
CASSLDGRGNTEAFF	TGCGCCAGCAGCTTGGACGGACGGGGGAACACTGAAGCTTTCTTT	-	TRBJ1-1	-	TRBV5-1
CATSRMGLAGGVTQYF	TGTGCCACCAGCAGGATGGGACTAGCGGGGGGCGTTACCCAGTACTTC	TRBD2	TRBJ2-5	-	TRBV15
CASSQDRGYGYTF	TGCGCCAGCAGCCAAGACAGGGGTTATGGCTACACCTTC	-	TRBJ1-2	-	TRBV4-3
CASRGAIPYEQYF	TGTGCCAGCAGAGGGGCCATTCCCTACGAGCAGTACTTC	-	TRBJ2-7	-	TRBV28